Each of the 17 T cell receptor beta chains below was sequenced from the same sample in a study of OX40 agonist ivuxolimab in advanced cancers. Library generation was performed with the immunoSEQ multiplex PCR assay. TCRdb holds this immuneACCESS table with in-frame rearrangements only. Some clones are missing; in checked studies, unresolved V genes explain under half, and the rest has no known cause. The sample contains tens of thousands of clones, approximately 80% of them found a single time. 2% to 3% of the sample goes to the ten largest clones. Sequencing was performed on CD4+ or CD8+ T cells sorted from blood, taken in a trial of the OX40 agonist ivuxolimab. The receptors here all came from an adult with an advanced solid tumor such as melanoma, head and neck, liver or kidney cancer.

The chain joins TRBV18 to TRBJ2-2, with a possible D match to TRBD2 (5 bases). CDR1 is KGHSH and CDR2 is LQKENI in the germline V gene. This CDR3 spans 16 amino acids. The germline V and J ends were trimmed by 0 bases and 0 bases, with 8 bases remaining between them. In DNA, the CDR3 is TGTGCCAGCTCACCACCGAGCGGACCGAACACCGGGGAGCTGTTTTTT. Protein product: CASSPPSGPNTGELFF.

This chain uses TRBV7-2 with TRBJ1-1; D may be TRBD1 (6 bases). Per the germline V gene, CDR1 is SGHTA and CDR2 is FQGNSA. This CDR3 region has 15 residues. Trimming removed 5 bases at V and 5 bases at J, with 18 bases between. The CDR3 coding sequence is TGTGCCAGCAGCGTCTCGGGGGGCGAATATACTGAAGCTTTCTTT. Protein product: CASSVSGGEYTEAFF.

This rearrangement joins TRBV5-5 to TRBJ1-2, with no clear D. The germline CDR1 and CDR2 sequences are SGHKS and YYEKEE (reference sequence). The CDR3 length is 15 residues. Trimming cost V 0 bases and J 2 bases, with 11 bases left between them. The CDR3 reads CASSLGATGNYGYTF. Written as DNA, the CDR3 is TGTGCCAGCAGCTTGGGGGCGACGGGAAACTATGGCTACACCTTC.

Of note for this clone: Other DNA sequences within the sample encode an identical CDR3. V gene TRBV6-6 combines with J gene TRBJ1-5; 9 nucleotides agree with TRBD1. J was trimmed by 6 bases and V by 4 bases; bases with no gene match: 10. The germline CDR1 and CDR2 sequences are MNHNY and SVGAGI (reference sequence). The CDR3 is made up of 16 amino acids. The CDR3 bases are TGTGCCAGCAGTTCCTGGGGACAGGGTCGGAGTCAGCCCCAGCATTTT. Translation: CASSSWGQGRSQPQHF.

The chain has TRBV4-3 and TRBJ2-2; no clear D. The V gene lost 4 bases and the J gene lost 7 bases, with 7 bases spanning the gap. Germline V gene data show CDR1 as LGHNA and CDR2 as YSLEER. The CDR3 runs 12 residues. The CDR3 is CASSRKGGELFF. The CDR3 DNA reads as TGCGCCAGCAGCCGGAAAGGCGGGGAGCTGTTTTTT.

There are a few counts of this clone. The gene calls are TRBV9 and TRBJ1-6, with D possibly being TRBD1 (5 bases). Germline CDR1 is SGDLS and CDR2 is YYNGEE. This CDR3 is built from 13 residues. The V end lost 4 bases, the J end lost 7 bases, and 9 bases lay between the germline ends. CDR3 DNA sequence: TGTGCCAGCAGCCCGGGGGGGAATTCACCCCTCCACTTT. Translated: CASSPGGNSPLHF.

The chain has TRBV5-5 and TRBJ2-3; the D gene is possibly TRBD1 (5 bases). Trimming cost V 6 bases and J 0 bases, with 17 bases left between them. The length of the CDR3 is 16 residues. Germline V gives CDR1 SGHKS, CDR2 YYEKEE (reference sequence). CDR3 nucleotide sequence: TGTGCCAGCACCGTTGGCGACAGTGAAAGCACAGATACGCAGTATTTT. This sequence encodes CASTVGDSESTDTQYF.

The chain combines TRBV7-2 with TRBJ1-2, with D uncertain. Per the germline V gene, CDR1 is SGHTA and CDR2 is FQGNSA. Trimming left V 1 base short and J 8 bases short, with 17 bases between. The CDR3 extends over 15 amino acids. CDR3 in amino acids: CASSLEGRPGAGYTF. The CDR3, as DNA: TGTGCCAGCAGCTTAGAGGGCAGGCCCGGAGCAGGCTACACCTTC.

J is TRBJ1-5 and V is TRBV28; D remains ambiguous. Germline CDR1 MDHEN, CDR2 SYDVKM. With 6 bases removed from V and 3 bases from J, the gap between germline ends came to 9 bases. CDR3 size: 13 residues. DNA for the CDR3: TGTGCCAGCAGATCCGGGAACAATCAGCCCCAGCATTTT. Amino acids: CASRSGNNQPQHF.

V usage is TRBV5-4 and J usage is TRBJ2-7; 8 nucleotides match TRBD2. Germline CDR1 and CDR2: SGHNT and YYREEE (reference sequence). The CDR3 contains 13 residues. V dropped 1 base and J dropped 6; count of bases not matched to a gene: 3. CDR3 bases: TGTGCCAGCAGCTTGCGGGGGGGGGTCGAGCAGTACTTC. This translates into CASSLRGGVEQYF.

This chain uses TRBV11-3 with TRBJ2-3, with D perhaps given as TRBD1 or TRBD2 (5 bases each). The CDR3 covers 13 residues. V was pared by 1 base and J by 4 bases, with 6 bases between. Germline V lookup: CDR1 SGHNT, CDR2 YENEEA. The CDR3 protein is CASSLGGADTQYF. The CDR3, as DNA: TGTGCCAGCAGCTTAGGAGGGGCAGATACGCAGTATTTT. Looking up the rest from reference TRBV11-3 and TRBJ2-3 gives the full variable domain: EAGVVQSPRYKIIEKKQPVAFWCNPISGHNTLYWYLQNLGQGPELLIRYENEEAVDDSQLPKDRFSAERLKGVDSTLKIQPAELGDSAVYLCASSLGGADTQYFGPGTRLTVL.

The rearrangement links TRBV10-3 to TRBJ1-2; 8 nucleotides line up with TRBD1. After removal of 4 bases from V and 6 bases from J, the junction contained 4 bases not matched to a gene. CDR3 length: 13 residues. The germline V gene encodes CDR1 ENHRY and CDR2 SYGVKD. CDR3 DNA: TGTGCCATCAGTGGGACAGGGCCGGATGGCTACACCTTC. It specifies CAISGTGPDGYTF.

The chain has TRBV11-3 and TRBJ1-1; tentatively, D is TRBD1 (6 bases). Germline CDR1 is SGHNT and CDR2 is YENEEA. The germline V and J ends were trimmed by 7 bases and 0 bases, with 12 bases remaining between them. The CDR3 spans 14 residues. The DNA for the CDR3 is TGTGCCAGCACCCGGTCAGGGGTGAACACTGAAGCTTTCTTT. Amino acid sequence: CASTRSGVNTEAFF.

This sequence joins TRBV5-4 and TRBJ2-5, with 8 positions matching TRBD1. This CDR3 has 15 residues. V gave up 2 bases and J gave up 2 bases; unmatched junction bases: 5. The germline V gene encodes CDR1 SGHNT and CDR2 YYREEE (reference sequence). DNA of the CDR3: TGTGCCAGCAGCTTACAGGGGGTCAAACAAGAGACCCAGTACTTC. Translating it yields CASSLQGVKQETQYF.

As DNA, the CDR3 is TGTGCCAGCACCTGGTCCCTAGCGGGGGGGCAGGATACGCAGTATTTT. Amino acid sequence: CASTWSLAGGQDTQYF. V usage is TRBV2 and J usage is TRBJ2-3, with 12 nucleotides matching TRBD2. The V segment lost 7 bases and the J segment 6 bases; nucleotides outside the gene matches: 11. This CDR3 comprises 16 residues. The germline V gene has CDR1 SNHLY and CDR2 FYNNEI.

The rearrangement uses TRBV7-2 and TRBJ2-2, with TRBD2 matching over 8 bases. CDR3 length equals 16 residues. Per germline, CDR1 SGHTA and CDR2 FQGNSA. V lost 5 bases to trimming and J lost 7 bases; unmatched junction nucleotides: 12. The CDR3 DNA follows: TGTGCCAGCAGCCCCTCGGGGGGGCCGGCGGTCGGGGAGCTGTTTTTT. Its translation: CASSPSGGPAVGELFF.

For the CDR3, the DNA is TGCGCCAGCAGCCAAGTTCTAGCTAGCACAGATACGCAGTATTTT. Residues: CASSQVLASTDTQYF. The genes are TRBV4-1 and TRBJ2-3; D might be TRBD2 (5 bases). The V gene lost 1 base and the J gene lost 0 bases, with 8 bases spanning the gap. Germline V gene data show CDR1 as MGHRA and CDR2 as YSYEKL. The CDR3 has 15 amino acids.